A selection of T cell receptor beta chains follows, all from one sample in a study of PD-1 blockade in classical Hodgkin lymphoma. Profiling relied on immunoSEQ multiplex PCR, and the TCRdb table lists in-frame clones only, not all of them. The profile shows about 35,000 clones, 69% of them singletons. Sample: peripheral blood mononuclear cells (PBMCs), taken before the second cycle of nivolumab. All receptors derive from a human donor with classical Hodgkin lymphoma. Each CDR3 is given with its conserved first and last residue.

V gene	J gene	CDR3 protein
TRBV6-5	TRBJ1-5	CASSYSGQGNNQPQHF
TRBV5-6	TRBJ2-7	CASSFRGLMSYEQYF
TRBV11-3	TRBJ2-1	CASSHGATYNEQFF
TRBV5-1	TRBJ2-7	CASNIGGRIGYEQYF
TRBV2	TRBJ2-7	CASSEQGLGEQYF
TRBV14	TRBJ1-1	CASSQDWWSGGTEAFF
TRBV2	TRBJ2-4	CASSAPLRDSWIQYF
TRBV6-6	TRBJ1-2	CASRGGGFGYTF
TRBV6-6	TRBJ2-1	CASSYLGSNEQFF
TRBV15	TRBJ2-7	CATSRGTSGTYEQYF
TRBV7-3	TRBJ2-5	CASSLPGPQETQYF
TRBV4-3	TRBJ2-7	CASSQDSGYSYEQYF
TRBV5-1	TRBJ2-3	CASSLGAGSTDTQYF
TRBV5-6	TRBJ1-1	CASSLTWKVPEAFF
TRBV11-2	TRBJ2-7	CASSLTYEQYF
TRBV6-6	TRBJ2-5	CASRNGIQETQYF
TRBV10-3	TRBJ2-1	CAISRDSPSYNEQFF
TRBV19	TRBJ2-2	CASRTGTVNTGELFF
TRBV30	TRBJ2-2	CAWSTQGTTGELFF
TRBV5-4	TRBJ2-7	CASSLGLSGSISYEQYF
TRBV11-3	TRBJ1-1	CASSLDQTLPEAFF
TRBV30	TRBJ1-1	CAWSVPWAAEAFF
TRBV5-4	TRBJ2-7	CASSFQGVHEQYF
TRBV2	TRBJ1-6	CATTPLVGSPLHF
TRBV5-4	TRBJ1-2	CASSFMVGGGYTF
TRBV5-5	TRBJ1-6	CASSSDGRSLHF
TRBV7-2	TRBJ2-5	CASNPHIGRTGNSGEQYF
TRBV7-2	TRBJ1-5	CASRTAGISNQPQHF
TRBV28	TRBJ2-7	CASSIGTIYEQYF
TRBV5-8	TRBJ1-2	CASSPDRDGYTF
TRBV2	TRBJ1-1	CASISGARTEAFF
TRBV6-8	TRBJ1-4	CASRGWSTNEKLFF
TRBV4-3	TRBJ1-3	CASSQGAGGNTIYF
TRBV28	TRBJ2-7	CASSLTWATLYEQYF
TRBV6-5	TRBJ1-5	CASSYSTPNQPQHF
TRBV28	TRBJ1-2	CASSFRGNYGYTF
TRBV18	TRBJ2-3	CASSPRTATSTDTQYF
TRBV28	TRBJ2-5	CASRGQGAGETQYF
TRBV6-5	TRBJ2-3	CASTPTGTDTQYF
TRBV5-6	TRBJ2-1	CASSLRVNEQFF
TRBV28	TRBJ1-2	CASSFGGARGYTF
TRBV28	TRBJ2-3	CASSPPAASQYF
TRBV5-1	TRBJ2-1	CASSLDRVGNEQFF
TRBV11-3	TRBJ2-3	CASSVGLRGPTDTQYF
TRBV30	TRBJ1-3	CAWSALGLTSGNTIYF
TRBV5-8	TRBJ2-2	CASSHDPGRNTGELFF
TRBV9	TRBJ2-7	CASSITSGSSYEQYF
TRBV18	TRBJ1-2	CASSPRDRTDGYTF
TRBV6-5	TRBJ2-1	CASREGGPYNEQFF
TRBV28	TRBJ2-1	CASSASGSYNEQFF
TRBV14	TRBJ1-6	CASSQEGAWSPLHF
TRBV5-1	TRBJ2-7	CASSLSLGVSSYEQYF
TRBV4-3	TRBJ2-2	CASSPQGAVTGELFF
TRBV5-8	TRBJ1-2	CASSLGSNYGYTF
TRBV4-3	TRBJ1-2	CASSQDIGIGGYTF
TRBV6-5	TRBJ2-7	CASTGTINYEQYF
TRBV27	TRBJ1-6	CASSPLGTDNSPLHF